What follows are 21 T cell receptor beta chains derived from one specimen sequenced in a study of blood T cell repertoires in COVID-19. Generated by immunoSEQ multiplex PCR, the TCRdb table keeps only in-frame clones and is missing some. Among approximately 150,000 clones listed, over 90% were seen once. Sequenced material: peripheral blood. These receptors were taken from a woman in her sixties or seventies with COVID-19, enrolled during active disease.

The CDR3 region is CASSLAGRTVGNTIYF. Here the CDR3 DNA reads TGTGCCAGCAGCTTAGCCGGACGGACAGTCGGAAACACCATATATTTT. The V and J genes are TRBV11-1 and TRBJ1-3; D perhaps matches TRBD1 (6 bases). CDR3 length equals 16 residues. CDR1 is SGHAT, CDR2 FQDESV, per germline (reference sequence). V dropped 0 bases and J dropped 4 bases, with 13 bases sitting between them.

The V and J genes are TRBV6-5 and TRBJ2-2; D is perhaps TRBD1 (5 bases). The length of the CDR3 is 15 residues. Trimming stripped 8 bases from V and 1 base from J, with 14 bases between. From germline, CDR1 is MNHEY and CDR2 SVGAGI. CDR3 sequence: CASLGRTMNTGELFF. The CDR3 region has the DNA TGTGCCAGCTTGGGGCGGACCATGAACACCGGGGAGCTGTTTTTT.

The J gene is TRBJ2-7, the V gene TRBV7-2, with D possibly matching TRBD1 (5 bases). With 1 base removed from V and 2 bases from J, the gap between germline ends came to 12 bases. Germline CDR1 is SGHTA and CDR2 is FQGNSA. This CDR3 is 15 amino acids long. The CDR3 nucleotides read TGTGCCAGCAGCTTAGATACAGGCGAGGCCTACGAGCAGTACTTC. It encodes CASSLDTGEAYEQYF.

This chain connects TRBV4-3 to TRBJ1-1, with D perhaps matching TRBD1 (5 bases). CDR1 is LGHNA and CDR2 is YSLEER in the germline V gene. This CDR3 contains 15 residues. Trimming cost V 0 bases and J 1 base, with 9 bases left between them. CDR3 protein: CASSQDVGANTEAFF. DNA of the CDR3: TGCGCCAGCAGCCAAGATGTAGGGGCGAACACTGAAGCTTTCTTT.

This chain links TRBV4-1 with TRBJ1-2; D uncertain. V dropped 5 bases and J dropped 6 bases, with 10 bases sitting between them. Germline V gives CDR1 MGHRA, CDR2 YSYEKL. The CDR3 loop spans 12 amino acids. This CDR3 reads CASSTSSDGYTF. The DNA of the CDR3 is TGCGCCAGCAGCACCAGTTCTGATGGCTACACCTTC.

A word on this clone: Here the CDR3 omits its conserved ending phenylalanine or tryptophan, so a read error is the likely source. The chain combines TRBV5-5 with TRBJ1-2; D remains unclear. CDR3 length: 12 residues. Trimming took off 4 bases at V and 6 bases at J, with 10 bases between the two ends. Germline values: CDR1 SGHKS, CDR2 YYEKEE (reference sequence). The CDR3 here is CASSAGRDGYTL. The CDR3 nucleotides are TGTGCCAGCAGCGCTGGTCGGGATGGCTACACCTTA.

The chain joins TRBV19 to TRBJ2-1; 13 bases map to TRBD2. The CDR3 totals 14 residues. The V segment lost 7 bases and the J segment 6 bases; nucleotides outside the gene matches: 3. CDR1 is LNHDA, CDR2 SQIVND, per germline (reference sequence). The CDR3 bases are TGTGCCAGTACACGGACTAGCGGGGGCAATGAGCAGTTCTTC. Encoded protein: CASTRTSGGNEQFF.

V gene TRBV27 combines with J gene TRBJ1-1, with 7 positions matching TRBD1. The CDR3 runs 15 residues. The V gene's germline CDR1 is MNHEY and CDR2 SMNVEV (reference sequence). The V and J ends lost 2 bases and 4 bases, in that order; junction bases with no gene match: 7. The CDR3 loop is CASSLSTGVATEAFF. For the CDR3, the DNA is TGTGCCAGCAGTTTAAGCACAGGGGTGGCCACTGAAGCTTTCTTT.

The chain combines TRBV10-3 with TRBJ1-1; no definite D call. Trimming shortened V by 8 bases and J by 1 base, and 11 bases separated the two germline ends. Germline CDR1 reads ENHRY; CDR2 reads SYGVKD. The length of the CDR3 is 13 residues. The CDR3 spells CAIAVGRNTEAFF. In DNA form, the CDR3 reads TGTGCCATCGCCGTTGGCAGGAACACTGAAGCTTTCTTT.

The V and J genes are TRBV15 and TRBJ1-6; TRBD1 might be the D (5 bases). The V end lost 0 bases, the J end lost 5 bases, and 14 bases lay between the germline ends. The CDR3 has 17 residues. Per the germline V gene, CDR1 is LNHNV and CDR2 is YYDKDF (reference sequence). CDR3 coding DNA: TGTGCCACCAGCAGAGATAAGGGCAGGGCGAATAATTCACCCCTCCACTTT. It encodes CATSRDKGRANNSPLHF. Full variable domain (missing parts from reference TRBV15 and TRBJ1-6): DAMVIQNPRYQVTQFGKPVTLSCSQTLNHNVMYWYQQKSSQAPKLLFHYYDKDFNNEADTPDNFQSRRPNTSFCFLDIRSPGLGDTAMYLCATSRDKGRANNSPLHFGNGTRLTVT.

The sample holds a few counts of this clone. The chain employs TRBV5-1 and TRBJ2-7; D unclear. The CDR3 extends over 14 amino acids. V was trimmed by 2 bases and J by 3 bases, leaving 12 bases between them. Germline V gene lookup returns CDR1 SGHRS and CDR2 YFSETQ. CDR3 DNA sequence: TGCGCCAGCAGCTTAGGTCAGGCATACTACGAGCAGTACTTC. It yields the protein CASSLGQAYYEQYF.

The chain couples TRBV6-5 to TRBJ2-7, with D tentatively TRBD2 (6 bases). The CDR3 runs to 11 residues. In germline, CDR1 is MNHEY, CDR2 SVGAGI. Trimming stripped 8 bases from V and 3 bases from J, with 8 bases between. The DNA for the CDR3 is TGTGCCAGCTACGGGAGCTACGAGCAGTACTTC. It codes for CASYGSYEQYF.

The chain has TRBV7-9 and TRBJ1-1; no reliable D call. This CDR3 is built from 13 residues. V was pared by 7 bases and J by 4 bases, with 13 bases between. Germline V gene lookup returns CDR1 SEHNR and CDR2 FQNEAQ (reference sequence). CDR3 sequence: CASNRGAGTEAFF. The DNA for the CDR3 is TGTGCCAGCAACCGGGGTGCTGGCACTGAAGCTTTCTTT. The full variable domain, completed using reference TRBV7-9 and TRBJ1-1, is DTGVSQNPRHKITKRGQNVTFRCDPISEHNRLYWYRQTLGQGPEFLTYFQNEAQLEKSRLLSDRFSAERPKGSFSTLEIQRTEQGDSAMYLCASNRGAGTEAFFGQGTRLTVV.

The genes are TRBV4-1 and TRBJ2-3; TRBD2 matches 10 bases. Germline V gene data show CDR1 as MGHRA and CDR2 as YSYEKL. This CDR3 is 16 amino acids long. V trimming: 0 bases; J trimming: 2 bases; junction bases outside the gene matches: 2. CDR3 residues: CASSQEGTSVTDTQYF. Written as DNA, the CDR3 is TGCGCCAGCAGCCAAGAAGGGACTAGCGTCACAGATACGCAGTATTTT.

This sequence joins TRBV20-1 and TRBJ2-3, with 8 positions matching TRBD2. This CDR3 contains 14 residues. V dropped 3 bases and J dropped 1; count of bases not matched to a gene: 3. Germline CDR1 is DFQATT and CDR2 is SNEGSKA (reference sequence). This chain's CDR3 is CSASRGGRTDTQYF. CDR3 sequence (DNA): TGCAGTGCTAGTCGGGGGGGGCGCACAGATACGCAGTATTTT.

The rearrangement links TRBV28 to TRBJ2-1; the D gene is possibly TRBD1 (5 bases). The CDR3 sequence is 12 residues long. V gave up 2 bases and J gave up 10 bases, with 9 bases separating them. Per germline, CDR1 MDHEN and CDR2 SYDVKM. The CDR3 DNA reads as TGTGCCAGCAGTTTAAGGGGCTTAGAGCAGTTCTTC. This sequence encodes CASSLRGLEQFF.

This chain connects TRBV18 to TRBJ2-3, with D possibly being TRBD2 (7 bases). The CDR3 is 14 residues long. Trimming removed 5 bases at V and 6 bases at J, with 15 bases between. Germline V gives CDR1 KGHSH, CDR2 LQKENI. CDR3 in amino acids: CASSGTGGRDTQYF. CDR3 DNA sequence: TGTGCCAGCTCAGGAACCGGGGGGCGTGATACGCAGTATTTT.

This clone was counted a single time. The CDR3 DNA reads TGTGCCAGCAGCGTTGGGACAGGGGGCGCCTATGGCTACACCTTC. This sequence encodes CASSVGTGGAYGYTF. V is TRBV9 and J is TRBJ1-2; 12 bases are shared with TRBD1. The CDR3 contains 15 residues. Germline CDR1 and CDR2: SGDLS and YYNGEE. The V gene end was trimmed by 2 bases and the J gene end by 4 bases; junction bases not matched to a gene: 3. Combining the CDR3 with reference TRBV9 and TRBJ1-2 gives the whole variable domain DSGVTQTPKHLITATGQRVTLRCSPRSGDLSVYWYQQSLDQGLQFLIQYYNGEERAKGNILERFSAQQFPDLHSELNLSSLELGDSALYFCASSVGTGGAYGYTFGSGTRLTVV.

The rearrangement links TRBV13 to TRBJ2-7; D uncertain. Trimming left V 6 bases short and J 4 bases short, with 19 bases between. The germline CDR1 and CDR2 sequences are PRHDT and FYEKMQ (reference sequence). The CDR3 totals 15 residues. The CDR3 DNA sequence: TGTGCCAGCAGGTCAAGTTTGGCGGTGGATTACGAGCAGTACTTC. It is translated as CASRSSLAVDYEQYF. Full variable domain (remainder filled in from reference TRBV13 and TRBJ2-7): AAGVIQSPRHLIKEKRETATLKCYPIPRHDTVYWYQQGPGQDPQFLISFYEKMQSDKGSIPDRFSAQQFSDYHSELNMSSLELGDSALYFCASRSSLAVDYEQYFGPGTRLTVT.

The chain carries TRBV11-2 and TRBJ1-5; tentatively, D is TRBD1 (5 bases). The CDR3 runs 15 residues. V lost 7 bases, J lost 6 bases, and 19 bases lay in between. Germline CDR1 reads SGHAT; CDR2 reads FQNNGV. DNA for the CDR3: TGTGCCAGCACCCTAACGGGGGGAGCGGGTCAGCCCCAGCATTTT. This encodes CASTLTGGAGQPQHF.

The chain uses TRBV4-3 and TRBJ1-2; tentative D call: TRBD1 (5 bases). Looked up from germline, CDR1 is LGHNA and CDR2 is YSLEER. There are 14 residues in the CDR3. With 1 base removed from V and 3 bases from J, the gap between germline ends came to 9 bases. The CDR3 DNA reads TGCGCCAGCAGCCAAGGGCCAGGGCACTATGGCTACACCTTC. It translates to CASSQGPGHYGYTF.